The next 22 T cell receptor beta chains were all read from a single sample in a study of cytomegalovirus exposure and HLA in healthy donors. The PCR employed 60 Vbeta primers together with 13 Jbeta primers. Sequenced by immunoSEQ multiplex PCR; TCRdb stores in-frame clones only, minus some. The sample comprises around 100,000 clones, around 82% of which are singletons, and about 5% rests with the top ten. Sequenced sample: PBMCs. Receptor source: a man aged 35 to 55 in good health and CMV-seropositive.

The J gene is TRBJ2-3, the V gene TRBV7-9; 7 bases are a match to TRBD1. This CDR3 has 16 residues. After removal of 5 bases from V and 2 bases from J, the junction contained 10 bases not matched to a gene. Germline V lookup: CDR1 SEHNR, CDR2 FQNEAQ (reference sequence). CDR3 coding DNA: TGTGCCAGCAGCCCAAAAACAGGGGCTTCCACAGATACGCAGTATTTT. It is translated as CASSPKTGASTDTQYF.

The V and J genes are TRBV23-1 and TRBJ2-7, with 10 bases fitting TRBD2. TRBV23-1 is labeled an ORF, and its function is uncertain. This CDR3 region has 17 residues. The V gene end was trimmed by 8 bases and the J gene end by 3 bases; junction bases not matched to a gene: 16. The DNA for the CDR3 is TGCGCCAGCGGCCAACTAGCGGGGACTTACTCTCTCTACGAGCAGTACTTC. Its translation: CASGQLAGTYSLYEQYF.

The chain uses TRBV11-2 and TRBJ1-6; tentatively, D is TRBD1 (5 bases). Trimming left V 7 bases short and J 1 base short, with 11 bases between. This CDR3 spans 15 amino acids. Germline loops: CDR1 SGHAT, CDR2 FQNNGV. In DNA, the CDR3 is TGTGCCAGCACCCTGGGGCGATCCTATAATTCACCCCTCCACTTT. This translates into CASTLGRSYNSPLHF.

V gene TRBV6-4 combines with J gene TRBJ2-1; no firm D call. The V end was cut by 3 bases, the J end by 6 bases, with 9 bases between. CDR3 size: 13 residues. Germline CDR1 reads MRHNA; CDR2 reads SNTAGT. This chain's CDR3 is CASSEEVTNEQFF. CDR3 nucleotide sequence: TGTGCCAGCAGTGAAGAGGTTACCAATGAGCAGTTCTTC.

V is TRBV28 and J is TRBJ2-4, with a possible D match to TRBD2 (6 bases). CDR1 MDHEN and CDR2 SYDVKM come from the germline V gene. The CDR3 length is 16 residues. Trimming removed 3 bases at V and 1 base at J, with 13 bases between. CDR3 in amino acids: CASSFIADTAKNIQYF. The DNA for the CDR3 is TGTGCCAGCAGTTTTATAGCGGACACGGCCAAAAACATTCAGTACTTC.

The J gene is TRBJ1-5, the V gene TRBV9, with 8 bases identical to TRBD1. The CDR3 covers 14 residues. The V and J ends lost 4 bases and 5 bases, in that order; junction bases with no gene match: 5. Germline-derived CDR1 and CDR2 are SGDLS and YYNGEE. The CDR3 loop reads CASSLQGGDQPQHF. CDR3 DNA: TGTGCCAGCAGCCTACAGGGGGGAGATCAGCCCCAGCATTTT.

Here the CDR3 reads CSVMQGMDTEAFF. The CDR3 bases are TGCAGCGTGATGCAGGGGATGGACACTGAAGCTTTCTTT. This chain joins TRBV29-1 and TRBJ1-1; D may be TRBD1 (6 bases). V was trimmed by 6 bases and J by 3 bases, leaving 14 bases between them. The length of the CDR3 is 13 residues. The germline V gene encodes CDR1 SQVTM and CDR2 ANQGSEA.

The chain employs TRBV6-5 and TRBJ1-1, with D tentatively TRBD1 (5 bases). The germline gives CDR1 MNHEY, CDR2 SVGAGI. CDR3 length: 16 amino acids. V was trimmed by 0 bases and J by 7 bases, leaving 18 bases between them. The CDR3 sequence: CASSYSSGTGRFEAFF. CDR3 coding DNA: TGTGCCAGCAGTTACTCGAGTGGGACCGGGAGATTTGAAGCTTTCTTT.

In its sample, this clone was seen a few times. Written as DNA, the CDR3 is TGTGCCAGCAGAGGGGAGGGTAGCTATGGCTACACCTTC. Its translation: CASRGEGSYGYTF. The rearrangement links TRBV6-1 to TRBJ1-2, with D possibly matching TRBD1 (5 bases). V gave up 6 bases and J gave up 4 bases, with 12 bases separating them. From germline, CDR1 is MNHNS and CDR2 SASEGT. The CDR3 length is 13 residues.

This clone was seen a few times. The rearrangement uses TRBV6-6 and TRBJ2-7, with 7 positions matching TRBD1. This CDR3 spans 13 amino acids. The trim removed 7 bases at V and 1 base at J, leaving 4 bases unmatched. Looked up from germline, CDR1 is MNHNY and CDR2 is SVGAGI (reference sequence). The CDR3 DNA sequence: TGTGCCAGCATTCAGACAGGGTCCTACGAGCAGTACTTC. It specifies CASIQTGSYEQYF.

V gene TRBV6-1 combines with J gene TRBJ2-6; a weak D match, TRBD1 (5 bases). This CDR3 contains 15 residues. V lost 7 bases and J lost 2, with 12 bases in between. Germline V gene data show CDR1 as MNHNS and CDR2 as SASEGT. The CDR3 protein is CASTGHSAGANVLTF. Written as DNA, the CDR3 is TGTGCCAGCACCGGACATTCGGCTGGGGCCAACGTCCTGACTTTC.

The chain has TRBV6-5 and TRBJ1-1; D is uncertain. CDR3 size: 15 residues. V was clipped by 2 bases and J by 6 bases, with 16 bases between them. CDR1 MNHEY and CDR2 SVGAGI come from the germline V gene. The CDR3 coding sequence is TGTGCCAGCAGTTACCCCAGGTCGGGCGGGGCTGAAGCTTTCTTT. This sequence encodes CASSYPRSGGAEAFF.

V gene TRBV5-1 combines with J gene TRBJ1-1; TRBD1 matches at 9 bases. The V gene end was trimmed by 3 bases and the J gene end by 4 bases; junction bases not matched to a gene: 4. Germline loops: CDR1 SGHRS, CDR2 YFSETQ. The CDR3 is 14 amino acids. This CDR3 is CASSSQGAGTEAFF. CDR3 DNA: TGCGCCAGCAGCTCACAGGGGGCGGGCACTGAAGCTTTCTTT.

This sequence joins TRBV9 and TRBJ2-1; 11 bases are a match to TRBD2. With V trimmed by 2 bases and J by 5 bases, 6 bases remained unmatched. This CDR3 spans 16 amino acids. From germline, CDR1 is SGDLS and CDR2 YYNGEE. This chain's CDR3 is CASSVTGTSGDNEQFF. For the CDR3, the DNA is TGTGCCAGCAGCGTCACCGGGACTAGCGGAGACAATGAGCAGTTCTTC.

This chain connects TRBV1 to TRBJ2-5; TRBD2 is taken as the D call from the table, unchecked against the DNA. TRBV1 is a recognized pseudogene. The CDR3 has 16 amino acids. The CDR3 DNA sequence: TGCACCAGCAGCCAAGCTCTAGCGGGGGGGCTAGAGACCCAGTACTTC. Its protein product is CTSSQALAGGLETQYF.

J is TRBJ2-3 and V is TRBV5-4; weak D call: TRBD2 (6 bases). The CDR3 covers 15 residues. V was cut by 3 bases and J by 5 bases, with 16 bases left in between. The germline gives CDR1 SGHNT, CDR2 YYREEE (reference sequence). CDR3 DNA sequence: TGTGCCAGCAGCTCGAGTAGGAGGGCCCAAGATACGCAGTATTTT. Its translation is CASSSSRRAQDTQYF.

The rearrangement links TRBV5-4 to TRBJ1-1, with TRBD1 matching 7 bases. J gave up 0 bases and V 4 bases, and 9 bases lay outside the gene matches. Germline V gene sequence: CDR1 SGHNT, CDR2 YYREEE (reference sequence). The CDR3 is 16 amino acids. The CDR3 loop reads CASSIQGRWMNTEAFF. CDR3 sequence (DNA): TGTGCCAGCAGCATACAGGGGCGGTGGATGAACACTGAAGCTTTCTTT.

The J gene is TRBJ2-7, the V gene TRBV18; TRBD2 might be the D (6 bases). Germline values: CDR1 KGHSH, CDR2 LQKENI. There are 15 residues in the CDR3. V was cut by 4 bases and J by 1 base, with 14 bases left in between. In DNA form, the CDR3 reads TGTGCCAGCTCACGGGACTCTCCCAGGTCCTACGAGCAGTACTTC. It is translated as CASSRDSPRSYEQYF.

This chain uses TRBV4-2 with TRBJ2-2; D is uncertain. V was clipped by 0 bases and J by 0 bases, with 8 bases between them. Looked up from germline, CDR1 is LGHNA and CDR2 is YNFKEQ. The CDR3 extends over 16 amino acids. The DNA of the CDR3 is TGTGCCAGCAGCCAAGAGACAATCGCGAACACCGGGGAGCTGTTTTTT. Protein: CASSQETIANTGELFF.

The J gene is TRBJ2-3, the V gene TRBV28; 13 bases are shared with TRBD2. Germline V CDR1 and CDR2: MDHEN, SYDVKM. V trimming: 4 bases; J trimming: 1 base; junction bases outside the gene matches: 5. This CDR3 is 17 amino acids long. The CDR3 here is CASSSLGLAGGTDTQYF. In nucleotides, the CDR3 is TGTGCCAGCAGTTCATTAGGACTAGCGGGAGGCACAGATACGCAGTATTTT.

The chain uses TRBV19 and TRBJ2-3; no definite D call. Germline lookup yields CDR1 LNHDA and CDR2 SQIVND (reference sequence). This CDR3 spans 15 amino acids. The V end was cut by 5 bases, the J end by 2 bases, with 14 bases between. Here the CDR3 DNA reads TGTGCCAGTAGTCCAGGCCTGGTCCCCACAGATACGCAGTATTTT. Translating it yields CASSPGLVPTDTQYF.

The CDR3 DNA sequence: TGCGCCAGCAGCAAATCTCTAGCGGGAGAGACCCAGTACTTC. Its translation: CASSKSLAGETQYF. This rearrangement joins TRBV10-1 to TRBJ2-5, with TRBD2 identical over 8 bases. Per the germline V gene, CDR1 is WNHNN and CDR2 is SYGVQD (reference sequence). V lost 6 bases to trimming and J lost 4 bases; unmatched junction nucleotides: 7. This CDR3 is 14 amino acids long.